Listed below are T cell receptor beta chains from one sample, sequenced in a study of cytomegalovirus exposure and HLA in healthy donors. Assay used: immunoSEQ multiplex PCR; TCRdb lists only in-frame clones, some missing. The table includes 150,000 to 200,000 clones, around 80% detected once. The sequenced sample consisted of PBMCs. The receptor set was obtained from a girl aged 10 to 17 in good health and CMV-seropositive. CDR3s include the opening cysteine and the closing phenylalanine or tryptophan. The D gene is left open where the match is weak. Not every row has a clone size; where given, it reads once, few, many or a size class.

CASSTQGVEETQYF | TGTGCCAGCAGTACACAGGGGGTTGAGGAGACCCAGTACTTC | TRBJ2-5 | TRBV27 | TRBD1 | NA
CAWREPATFYNEQFF | TGTGCCTGGAGAGAGCCCGCTACTTTCTACAATGAGCAGTTCTTC | TRBJ2-1 | TRBV30 | NA | NA
CASGLVDSAMNTEAFF | TGTGCTAGTGGTTTGGTGGACAGTGCGATGAACACTGAAGCTTTCTTT | TRBJ1-1 | TRBV12-5 | NA | NA
CASLPGHNTEAFF | TGCGCCAGCCTTCCAGGGCACAACACTGAAGCTTTCTTT | TRBJ1-1 | TRBV10-2 | NA | NA
CASSEGSGHYEQYF | TGTGCCAGCAGTGAGGGGAGCGGCCACTACGAGCAGTACTTC | TRBJ2-7 | TRBV6-1 | NA | once
CASSLREQGGKQYF | TGTGCCAGCAGCTTACGAGAACAGGGCGGAAAGCAGTACTTC | TRBJ2-7 | TRBV7-9 | NA | NA
CASSRSGAGGYTF | TGTGCCAGCAGTAGGTCGGGCGCGGGGGGCTACACCTTC | TRBJ1-2 | TRBV28 | NA | once
CASSPRTSGSADTQYF | TGCGCCAGCAGCCCCCGGACTAGCGGGAGTGCAGATACGCAGTATTTT | TRBJ2-3 | TRBV5-1 | TRBD2 | NA
CATSSETGGGAVEQFF | TGTGCCACCAGCAGTGAGACAGGGGGCGGGGCAGTGGAGCAGTTCTTC | TRBJ2-1 | TRBV15 | TRBD1 | NA
CASSQEYRPSTDTQYF | TGCGCCAGCAGCCAAGAATACAGACCTAGCACAGATACGCAGTATTTT | TRBJ2-3 | TRBV4-1 | NA | NA
CASSVTSGGPSYNEQFF | TGTGCCAGCTCAGTTACTAGCGGGGGCCCCTCCTACAATGAGCAGTTCTTC | TRBJ2-1 | TRBV18 | TRBD2 | NA
CASSPRGGAWEKLFF | TGTGCCAGCAGCCCCCGGGGGGGGGCTTGGGAAAAACTGTTTTTT | TRBJ1-4 | TRBV7-2 | NA | NA
CSVEDPGAGGYNEQFF | TGCAGCGTTGAAGATCCGGGCGCAGGAGGGTACAATGAGCAGTTCTTC | TRBJ2-1 | TRBV29-1 | NA | NA
CASRENGDTQYF | TGTGCCAGCCGTGAAAACGGAGATACGCAGTATTTT | TRBJ2-3 | TRBV2 | NA | NA
CASSPTANTEAFF | TGTGCCAGCAGTCCTACAGCGAACACTGAAGCTTTCTTT | TRBJ1-1 | TRBV6-4 | NA | NA
CASSAGTPSGELFF | TGTGCCAGCAGCGCGGGGACTCCGAGTGGGGAGCTGTTTTTT | TRBJ2-2 | TRBV11-2 | NA | NA
CAWADRDFFEQYF | TGTGCCTGGGCGGACAGGGATTTTTTCGAGCAGTACTTC | TRBJ2-7 | TRBV30 | TRBD1 | NA
CASSRQGPNYGYTF | TGTGCCAGCAGTAGACAGGGGCCTAACTATGGCTACACCTTC | TRBJ1-2 | TRBV27 | TRBD1 | NA
CASSWTPVGTGELFF | TGTGCCAGCAGTTGGACTCCCGTGGGGACCGGGGAGCTGTTTTTT | TRBJ2-2 | TRBV27 | NA | NA
CASSLSSGYTEAFF | TGTGCCAGCAGTTTATCGTCGGGTTACACTGAAGCTTTCTTT | TRBJ1-1 | TRBV27 | NA | NA
CATSRGQLNSGANVLTF | TGTGCCACCAGCAGAGGACAGTTGAACTCTGGGGCCAACGTCCTGACTTTC | TRBJ2-6 | TRBV15 | NA | NA
CASRRDRSYGYTF | TGTGCCAGCAGACGGGACAGGAGCTATGGCTACACCTTC | TRBJ1-2 | TRBV27 | TRBD1 | NA
CASSPTSEQYNEQFF | TGCGCCAGCAGCCCGACTAGCGAACAATACAATGAGCAGTTCTTC | TRBJ2-1 | TRBV4-1 | TRBD2 | NA
CASSVVGTKGTDTQYF | TGTGCCAGCAGCGTAGTAGGGACTAAAGGCACAGATACGCAGTATTTT | TRBJ2-3 | TRBV9 | TRBD2 | NA
CASSISGGSLGQFF | TGTGCCAGTAGTATTAGCGGGGGGTCCTTGGGGCAGTTCTTC | TRBJ2-1 | TRBV19 | TRBD2 | NA
CASSQGTNYGYTF | TGTGCCAGCAGCCAGGGGACAAACTATGGCTACACCTTC | TRBJ1-2 | TRBV27 | NA | NA
CASSYIGVHYGYTF | TGTGCCAGCAGTTATATCGGTGTACACTATGGCTACACCTTC | TRBJ1-2 | TRBV6-6 | NA | NA
CSVVPTVDPDTQYF | TGCAGCGTTGTGCCGACAGTGGATCCAGATACGCAGTATTTT | TRBJ2-3 | TRBV29-1 | NA | NA
CASSDLQGYSSYEQYF | TGTGCCAGCAGCGACCTACAGGGTTATAGCTCCTACGAGCAGTACTTC | TRBJ2-7 | TRBV5-4 | NA | NA
CASSGRRGGEKLFF | TGTGCCAGCAGTGGTCGGAGGGGGGGTGAAAAACTGTTTTTT | TRBJ1-4 | TRBV2 | NA | few
CASSVPGLATETQYF | TGTGCCAGCAGTGTTCCGGGACTAGCAACAGAGACCCAGTACTTC | TRBJ2-5 | TRBV25-1 | TRBD2 | NA
CASSSGLHQNGYTF | TGCGCCAGCAGCTCAGGACTCCATCAGAATGGCTACACCTTC | TRBJ1-2 | TRBV5-1 | NA | NA
CASSQDFGGPETQYF | TGTGCCAGCAGCCAAGACTTCGGGGGGCCAGAGACCCAGTACTTC | TRBJ2-5 | TRBV14 | NA | NA
CASSIGQVTDTQYF | TGCGCCAGCAGCATAGGACAGGTCACAGATACGCAGTATTTT | TRBJ2-3 | TRBV5-1 | TRBD1 | NA
CASGPWAYYEQYF | TGTGCCAGCGGCCCTTGGGCGTACTACGAGCAGTACTTC | TRBJ2-7 | TRBV5-6 | NA | NA
CASSGRQGSLNEQFF | TGTGCCAGCAGTGGAAGACAGGGAAGTCTAAATGAGCAGTTCTTC | TRBJ2-1 | TRBV25-1 | TRBD1 | NA
CASTKGTGGHEQHF | TGTGCCAGCACTAAGGGGACAGGGGGCCACGAGCAGCACTTC | TRBJ2-7 | TRBV27 | TRBD1 | NA
CASAFPSGTGSRYGYTF | TGTGCTAGTGCCTTTCCGTCCGGGACAGGGTCTCGTTATGGCTACACCTTC | TRBJ1-2 | TRBV12-5 | TRBD1 | NA
CASSQDIGRGDTQYF | TGCGCCAGCAGCCAAGATATAGGGAGGGGAGATACGCAGTATTTT | TRBJ2-3 | TRBV4-3 | TRBD2 | NA
CASSRRGRGTETQYF | TGTGCCAGCAGCCGCCGGGGCAGGGGGACGGAGACCCAGTACTTC | TRBJ2-5 | TRBV6-5 | TRBD1 | NA
CASSLEGTRVGHEQYF | TGCGCCAGCAGCTTGGAGGGGACTAGAGTTGGCCACGAGCAGTACTTC | TRBJ2-7 | TRBV5-1 | TRBD2 | NA
CASSPGQGRTYEQYF | TGTGCCAGCAGCCCGGGACAGGGGAGGACCTACGAGCAGTACTTC | TRBJ2-7 | TRBV11-3 | TRBD1 | NA
CASSLGPLTGELFF | TGTGCCAGCAGCCTGGGTCCCTTGACCGGGGAGCTGTTTTTT | TRBJ2-2 | TRBV5-6 | NA | NA
CASSLAGVNTEAFF | TGTGCCAGCAGCCTGGCAGGGGTGAACACTGAAGCTTTCTTT | TRBJ1-1 | TRBV7-2 | NA | NA
CASSPKGGAGGEYNEQFF | TGCGCCAGCAGCCCAAAGGGGGGGGCGGGAGGGGAATACAATGAGCAGTTCTTC | TRBJ2-1 | TRBV5-1 | TRBD2 | NA
CASSLAGSGATYEQYF | TGTGCCAGCAGCTTGGCCGGTTCAGGGGCGACCTACGAGCAGTACTTC | TRBJ2-7 | TRBV5-6 | NA | NA
CASSIEGGTKVPQHF | TGTGCCAGTAGTATAGAAGGCGGGACGAAGGTTCCCCAGCATTTT | TRBJ1-5 | TRBV19 | NA | NA
CASSIRGANTGELFF | TGTGCCAGTAGTATTCGGGGAGCGAACACCGGGGAGCTGTTTTTT | TRBJ2-2 | TRBV19 | NA | NA
CASRDTGTGSDQPQHF | TGTGCCAGCAGGGATACCGGGACAGGGTCGGATCAGCCCCAGCATTTT | TRBJ1-5 | TRBV27 | TRBD1 | NA
CASSWGQERSYEQYF | TGTGCCAGCAGCTGGGGACAGGAGAGGTCCTACGAGCAGTACTTC | TRBJ2-7 | TRBV7-2 | TRBD1 | NA
CASSSPVGTALATDTQYF | TGTGCCAGCAGCTCCCCGGTCGGTACAGCCCTTGCGACAGATACGCAGTATTTT | TRBJ2-3 | TRBV5-4 | NA | few